The next 27 T cell receptor beta chains were all read from a single sample in a study of blood T cell repertoires in COVID-19 (TCRdb year 2020). Libraries were made using the immunoSEQ multiplex PCR assay. TCRdb took over this immuneACCESS table, retaining in-frame rearrangements with V and J assigned. Such tables are incomplete; in checked studies, under half of the missing clones stem from an unresolved V gene, and the remainder is unexplained. The sample table holds about 200,000 clones, of which less than 90% were seen once. The ten largest clones take up about 0.81% of the sample. The sample was peripheral blood. These receptors all stem from a woman between 65 and 79 years old with acute or convalescent COVID-19.

This chain connects TRBV10-3 to TRBJ2-3, with D hard to call. The CDR3 totals 11 residues. Trimming removed 11 bases from V and 3 bases from J, with 9 bases in between. In germline, CDR1 is ENHRY, CDR2 SYGVKD. CDR3 in DNA: TGTGCCTCCATGTTGACAGATACGCAGTATTTT. Translated, it gives CASMLTDTQYF.

The DNA of the CDR3 is TGCGCCAGCAGCGAGCTACAGGGGGGCGGGGAGCTGTTTTTT. Residues: CASSELQGGGELFF. The gene calls are TRBV5-1 and TRBJ2-2; 8 bases fit TRBD1. The CDR3 consists of 14 residues. V shed 4 bases, J shed 7 bases, and the junction held 6 bases outside the gene matches. The germline V gene has CDR1 SGHRS and CDR2 YFSETQ.

The rearrangement joins TRBV4-3 to TRBJ1-4; D uncertain. Deletions cut 0 bases from V and 8 bases from J, with 10 bases between. This CDR3 comprises 14 residues. Germline V gives CDR1 LGHNA, CDR2 YSLEER. The CDR3 bases are TGCGCCAGCAGCCAAGAAGGGAGGGTGGAAAAACTGTTTTTT. This codes for CASSQEGRVEKLFF.

CDR3 loop: CASSESRGEQFF. The CDR3 DNA reads as TGCGCCAGCAGTGAGTCCCGGGGTGAGCAGTTCTTC. The chain combines TRBV10-1 with TRBJ2-1; D is perhaps TRBD2 (5 bases). The V end was cut by 0 bases, the J end by 9 bases, with 6 bases between. Germline V lookup: CDR1 WNHNN, CDR2 SYGVQD (reference sequence). This CDR3 contains 12 residues.

In its sample, this clone was seen once. The V and J genes are TRBV10-3 and TRBJ1-1; no firm D call. The germline CDR1 and CDR2 sequences are ENHRY and SYGVKD. The CDR3 contains 13 residues. The V end was cut by 4 bases, the J end by 4 bases, with 10 bases between. DNA of the CDR3: TGTGCCATCAGTGCCCTCGGGGTCACTGAAGCTTTCTTT. This gives the protein CAISALGVTEAFF.

The chain has TRBV7-8 and TRBJ1-1, with a weak D call TRBD1 (5 bases). Germline loops: CDR1 SGHVS, CDR2 FQNEAQ. The CDR3 has 15 amino acids. Between the trimmed V and J ends, which lost 1 base and 7 bases, there was a span of 16 bases. The CDR3 loop reads CASSLVGGTVYEAFF. The CDR3 DNA sequence: TGTGCCAGCAGCTTAGTCGGCGGGACCGTTTATGAAGCTTTCTTT.

The chain uses TRBV5-6 and TRBJ2-6; 10 nucleotides align to TRBD1. CDR1 is SGHDT and CDR2 is YYEEEE in the germline V gene. The CDR3 is 17 amino acids. With 4 bases clipped from V and 4 bases from J, the junction kept 8 bases outside the gene matches. The CDR3 DNA sequence: TGTGCCAGCAGCCCGACAGGGGGCGCGCAGGGGGCCAACGTCCTGACTTTC. Amino acids: CASSPTGGAQGANVLTF. The full variable domain, rest sourced from reference TRBV5-6 and TRBJ2-6, is DAGVTQSPTHLIKTRGQQVTLRCSPKSGHDTVSWYQQALGQGPQFIFQYYEEEERQRGNFPDRFSGHQFPNYSSELNVNALLLGDSALYLCASSPTGGAQGANVLTFGAGSRLTVL.

The chain is built from TRBV5-1 and TRBJ2-7; TRBD1 aligns across 7 bases. Looked up from germline, CDR1 is SGHRS and CDR2 is YFSETQ. This CDR3 comprises 14 residues. Unmatched junction bases numbered 2, after V lost 0 bases and J lost 2 bases. The chain's CDR3 is CASSLVGQTYEQYF. The CDR3 nucleotides are TGCGCCAGCAGCTTGGTGGGACAGACCTACGAGCAGTACTTC.

This clone was seen a handful of times. At the DNA level, this CDR3 is encoded by other sequences in the same sample as well. The J gene is TRBJ1-2, the V gene TRBV24-1; 8 bases align to TRBD1. The CDR3 extends over 15 amino acids. After removal of 3 bases from V and 5 bases from J, the junction contained 7 bases not matched to a gene. Germline V CDR1 and CDR2: KGHDR, SFDVKD. Here the CDR3 reads CATSDPGQGAYGYTF. CDR3 sequence (DNA): TGTGCCACCAGTGATCCCGGACAGGGTGCTTATGGCTACACCTTC.

V usage is TRBV6-1 and J usage is TRBJ1-5, with D uncertain. CDR1 and CDR2 (germline): MNHNS, SASEGT. The CDR3 runs 14 residues. Between the trimmed V and J ends, which lost 3 bases and 0 bases, there was a span of 6 bases. In nucleotides, the CDR3 is TGTGCCAGCAGTGACAGGTTTAGCAATCAGCCCCAGCATTTT. Translated, it gives CASSDRFSNQPQHF.

The V gene is TRBV6-6, the J gene TRBJ1-1; D is ambiguous. With 2 bases removed from V and 6 bases from J, the gap between germline ends came to 13 bases. Germline CDR1 and CDR2: MNHNY and SVGAGI (reference sequence). This CDR3 spans 14 amino acids. CDR3 amino acids: CASSYGEGWAEAFF. Written as DNA, the CDR3 is TGTGCCAGCAGTTACGGGGAGGGATGGGCTGAAGCTTTCTTT.

This clone was recorded only once. This chain joins TRBV24-1 and TRBJ1-1; D gene unclear. Trimming took off 7 bases at V and 10 bases at J, with 12 bases between the two ends. The CDR3 runs to 11 residues. Germline V CDR1 and CDR2: KGHDR, SFDVKD. CDR3 nucleotide sequence: TGTGCCACCAGCGGAAATGGAGGAGCTTTCTTT. Translation: CATSGNGGAFF.

The rearrangement links TRBV5-1 to TRBJ1-6; D may be TRBD1 (6 bases). V was shortened by 3 bases and J by 5 bases, with 15 bases between the two germline ends. In germline, CDR1 is SGHRS, CDR2 YFSETQ. The CDR3 extends over 16 amino acids. CDR3 amino acids: CASSSEPGQNNSPLHF. The CDR3 DNA reads TGCGCCAGCAGCTCCGAGCCGGGACAAAATAATTCACCCCTCCACTTT. The full variable domain, in which reference TRBV5-1 and TRBJ1-6 provide the parts outside the CDR3, is KAGVTQTPRYLIKTRGQQVTLSCSPISGHRSVSWYQQTPGQGLQFLFEYFSETQRNKGNFPGRFSGRQFSNSRSEMNVSTLELGDSALYLCASSSEPGQNNSPLHFGNGTRLTVT.

The chain links TRBV5-1 to TRBJ2-7; TRBD1 matches 11 bases. Germline CDR1 SGHRS, CDR2 YFSETQ. Trimming took 4 bases from V and 6 from J; bases not matched to a gene: 9. CDR3 length: 15 amino acids. CDR3 nucleotides: TGCGCCAGCAGCGCGCCGGGACAGGGGGAGGGCGAGCAGTACTTC. This gives the protein CASSAPGQGEGEQYF.

The chain uses TRBV9 and TRBJ1-1; tentatively, D is TRBD1 (6 bases). V was pared by 0 bases and J by 1 base, with 7 bases between. CDR3 size: 14 residues. Germline loops: CDR1 SGDLS, CDR2 YYNGEE. The CDR3 bases are TGTGCCAGCAGCGTAGGACAGGCGAACACTGAAGCTTTCTTT. The encoded protein is CASSVGQANTEAFF.

This clone has just one count. This chain connects TRBV10-3 to TRBJ2-1; 10 bases map to TRBD2. The CDR3 contains 15 residues. Germline-derived CDR1 and CDR2 are ENHRY and SYGVKD. Trimming cost V 5 bases and J 0 bases; bases outside gene matches: 1. CDR3 sequence reads: CAISSGRASYNEQFF. As DNA, the CDR3 is TGTGCCATCAGTAGCGGGAGGGCCTCCTACAATGAGCAGTTCTTC.

J is TRBJ2-7 and V is TRBV5-8; 12 bases fit TRBD2. After removal of 0 bases from V and 1 base from J, the junction contained 8 bases not matched to a gene. Germline CDR1 is SGHTS and CDR2 is YDEGEE. The CDR3 has 18 residues. The CDR3 DNA reads TGTGCCAGCAGCTTGGGGGCTAGCGGGAGGGCCTTGTCCTACGAGCAGTACTTC. Amino acids: CASSLGASGRALSYEQYF.

The CDR3 nucleotides read TGTGCCAGCAGCTCTACACAGGGGGATAACTATGGCTACACCTTC. This gives the protein CASSSTQGDNYGYTF. This chain joins TRBV7-9 and TRBJ1-2; 8 positions agree with TRBD1. Germline-derived CDR1 and CDR2 are SEHNR and FQNEAQ (reference sequence). This CDR3 spans 15 amino acids. V lost 4 bases and J lost 1; bases outside the gene matches: 5.

The genes are TRBV28 and TRBJ2-7; 8 bases fit TRBD1. Germline V gene data show CDR1 as MDHEN and CDR2 as SYDVKM. This CDR3 region has 13 residues. V gave up 6 bases and J gave up 6 bases; unmatched junction bases: 7. The CDR3 sequence is CASSSGQVGEQYF. The CDR3 DNA reads TGTGCCAGCAGCTCGGGACAGGTTGGCGAGCAGTACTTC. The whole variable domain, filled in from reference TRBV28 and TRBJ2-7, reads DVKVTQSSRYLVKRTGEKVFLECVQDMDHENMFWYRQDPGLGLRLIYFSYDVKMKEKGDIPEGYSVSREKKERFSLILESASTNQTSMYLCASSSGQVGEQYFGPGTRLTVT.

The chain recombines TRBV7-2 with TRBJ2-7; 10 bases fit TRBD1. Germline V lookup: CDR1 SGHTA, CDR2 FQGNSA. Germline trimming cut 10 bases from V and 7 bases from J; bases unmatched to any gene: 10. The CDR3 length is 13 residues. The CDR3 loop reads CATGDRGFGEQYF. DNA of the CDR3: TGTGCCACGGGGGACAGGGGCTTTGGTGAGCAGTACTTC. Full variable domain (remainder filled in from reference TRBV7-2 and TRBJ2-7): GAGVSQSPSNKVTEKGKDVELRCDPISGHTALYWYRQSLGQGLEFLIYFQGNSAPDKSGLPSDRFSAERTGGSVSTLTIQRTQQEDSAVYLCATGDRGFGEQYFGPGTRLTVT.

The J gene is TRBJ2-1, the V gene TRBV6-5, with 14 bases matching TRBD2. Germline V CDR1 and CDR2: MNHEY, SVGAGI. The CDR3 has 15 amino acids. The ends lost 2 bases at V and 8 bases at J; junction bases unmatched: 2. The CDR3 bases are TGTGCCAGCAGTTACGGGACTAGCGGGAGTTATGAGCAGTTCTTC. This translates into CASSYGTSGSYEQFF.

This chain joins TRBV18 and TRBJ2-2; tentative D call: TRBD1 (6 bases). Trimming took 0 bases from V and 3 from J, leaving 11 bases between them. The germline V gene has CDR1 KGHSH and CDR2 LQKENI. The CDR3 consists of 16 residues. Here the CDR3 reads CASSPPRTVYTGELFF. The DNA for the CDR3 is TGTGCCAGCTCACCACCAAGGACAGTTTACACCGGGGAGCTGTTTTTT. The entire variable domain, with the rest obtained from reference TRBV18 and TRBJ2-2, is as follows: NAGVMQNPRHLVRRRGQEARLRCSPMKGHSHVYWYRQLPEEGLKFMVYLQKENIIDESGMPKERFSAEFPKEGPSILRIQQVVRGDSAAYFCASSPPRTVYTGELFFGEGSRLTVL.

CDR3 loop: CASSIASGRAGELFF. CDR3 coding DNA: TGTGCCAGCAGCATAGCTAGCGGGAGAGCGGGGGAGCTGTTTTTT. V is TRBV5-4 and J is TRBJ2-2; 10 bases align to TRBD2. Germline V gene sequence: CDR1 SGHNT, CDR2 YYREEE (reference sequence). V was clipped by 4 bases and J by 8 bases; unmatched bases: 8. The CDR3 extends over 15 amino acids.

The chain links TRBV9 to TRBJ2-7; TRBD1 agrees at 8 bases. CDR3 size: 15 residues. Germline loops: CDR1 SGDLS, CDR2 YYNGEE. The trim removed 3 bases at V and 4 bases at J, leaving 9 bases unmatched. The CDR3 coding sequence is TGTGCCAGCAGCGAAGGACAGGGTTTGAAATACGAGCAGTACTTC. This encodes CASSEGQGLKYEQYF.

The chain couples TRBV5-1 to TRBJ2-7; D call uncertain. This CDR3 spans 13 amino acids. V was cut by 6 bases and J by 7 bases, with 17 bases left in between. Germline assignment: CDR1 SGHRS and CDR2 YFSETQ. CDR3 sequence (DNA): TGCGCCAGCAAGTTGGGCGTGGTGAATGAGCAGTACTTC. This sequence encodes CASKLGVVNEQYF.

V gene TRBV4-3 combines with J gene TRBJ2-1, with a weak D call TRBD2 (6 bases). The ends were cut back, 3 bases at V and 4 bases at J, with 13 bases in the middle. The germline V gene has CDR1 LGHNA and CDR2 YSLEER. The CDR3 contains 15 residues. The CDR3 region is CASSHRSGTYNEQFF. CDR3 nucleotides: TGCGCCAGCAGCCACCGTAGCGGTACTTACAATGAGCAGTTCTTC.

This CDR3 reads CASSRTEEETQYF. CDR3 DNA: TGTGCCAGCAGCCGGACGGAGGAAGAGACCCAGTACTTC. V usage is TRBV13 and J usage is TRBJ2-5; TRBD2 is a possible D gene (5 bases). The CDR3 has 13 residues. The V gene's germline CDR1 is PRHDT and CDR2 FYEKMQ (reference sequence). The V end lost 5 bases, the J end lost 3 bases, and 10 bases lay between the germline ends.